This T cell receptor (beta chain) is from a study of T-cell reconstitution after alpha-beta-depleted transplantation in children. With regard to this clonotype: Its cognate antigen is unknown.

Preparation of the TCRbeta library used unique molecular identifiers. MiXCR, run by TCRdb on the PCR reads, gives a single entry per CDR3 protein. This sample has a few hundred thousand distinct CDR3 sequences, with about a quarter found just once. Findings of the study overall: Surviving recipient cells, namely T cells and thymic progenitors, were the source of high day-60 TCRbeta diversity in some patients.

Germline V lookup: CDR1 SNHLY, CDR2 FYNNEI. Trimming shortened V by 2 bases and J by 4 bases, and 8 bases separated the two germline ends. The CDR3 runs 13 residues. The gene calls are TRBV2 and TRBJ1-1, with D unclear. Sequencing was performed on PBMCs, mostly from graft donor cells, taken 180 days after TCRalphabeta/CD19-depleted stem cell transplant. This clonotype was obtained from a male patient between 10 and 17 years old who had a stem cell transplant for acute lymphoblastic leukemia, so the T cells may come from the graft donor. The CDR3 protein is CASSEYNPTEAFF. The CDR3 DNA reads TGTGCCAGCAGTGAATACAACCCCACTGAAGCTTTCTTT.